These T cell receptor beta chains were read from a single sample in a study of T cell responses to AZD1222 COVID-19 vaccine. Assay: immunoSEQ multiplex PCR; the TCRdb copy retains only in-frame clones and omits some. The sample carries approximately 30,000 clones, 92% recorded once. Specimen: peripheral blood, collected 28 days after the second AZD1222 dose. Receptors were obtained from an adult who received the AZD1222 COVID-19 vaccine. CDR3s include the opening cysteine and the closing phenylalanine or tryptophan. D genes are given only for firm matches. Rows may omit the clone size; those that give it use once, few, many or a size class.

V	J	size	D	DNA	CDR3
TRBV4-1	TRBJ1-5	-	-	TGCGCCAGCAGCAGAGGGACATTCGGGTCCCAGCATTTT	CASSRGTFGSQHF
TRBV7-9	TRBJ2-7	-	-	TGTGCCAGCAGCTTAGCTGGGAGAGTCAACGAGCAGTACTTC	CASSLAGRVNEQYF
TRBV3-1/TRBV3-2	TRBJ1-1	-	TRBD1	TGTGCCAGCAGCCCACAGGGGGCGCCGACTGAAGCTTTCTTT	CASSPQGAPTEAFF
TRBV15	TRBJ2-7	-	TRBD2	TGTGCCACCAGCAGCTCGCGGGAGCACTACGAGCAGTACTTC	CATSSSREHYEQYF
TRBV28	TRBJ1-4	-	TRBD1	TGTGCCACCCTGACAGGGGGCTCTGAAAAACTGTTTTTT	CATLTGGSEKLFF
TRBV2	TRBJ1-1	-	-	TGTGCCAGCAAGCCGGGACTGAACACTGAAGCTTTCTTT	CASKPGLNTEAFF
TRBV29-1	TRBJ2-3	once	-	TGCAGCGTTCAAAAGGACTCTGGAGGGGCGCAGTATTTT	CSVQKDSGGAQYF
TRBV28	TRBJ1-5	-	-	TGTGCCAGCAGTTCCCTTACAGGGACCGACCAGCCCCAGCATTTT	CASSSLTGTDQPQHF
TRBV29-1	TRBJ1-5	-	-	TGCAGCGTTGAAGTGGATAGCAATCAGCCCCAGCATTTT	CSVEVDSNQPQHF
TRBV6-5	TRBJ1-2	once	-	TGTGCCAGCACATCAGTGTATCTTAACTATGGCTACACCTTC	CASTSVYLNYGYTF
TRBV27	TRBJ2-1	-	TRBD2	TGTGCCAGCAGTTTAATGCCTAGCGGGAGGGTAGGTAATGAGCAGTTCTTC	CASSLMPSGRVGNEQFF
TRBV6-5	TRBJ2-7	-	-	TGTGCCAGCAGGGAGACATTTGGTTACGAGCAGTACTTC	CASRETFGYEQYF
TRBV7-3	TRBJ2-3	-	-	TGTGCCAGCAGCTTAACGCCCGCCTATTCCTATGACACAGATACGCAGTATTTT	CASSLTPAYSYDTDTQYF
TRBV7-9	TRBJ2-7	-	TRBD1	TGTGCCAGCAGCCGTTTGGCGGGACAGGGTGATTCCCGGGACTTC	CASSRLAGQGDSRDF
TRBV7-9	TRBJ2-7	-	TRBD2	TGTGCCAGCACCCCTACCGGGAAGCGGGAGCCCATCGAGCAGTACTTC	CASTPTGKREPIEQYF
TRBV29-1	TRBJ2-7	few	TRBD2	TGCAGCGTTGAAGATCCTAGCGGACAATACGAGCAGTACTTC	CSVEDPSGQYEQYF
TRBV6-1	TRBJ1-2	-	TRBD1	TGTGCCAGCAGTGAACGGGACAGGGGGCGGGATGGCTACACCTTC	CASSERDRGRDGYTF
TRBV28	TRBJ1-5	-	-	TGTGCCAGCAGTACAAGCCCCAATCAGCCCCAGCATTTT	CASSTSPNQPQHF
TRBV7-8	TRBJ2-1	few	-	TGTGCCAGCAGCCCACAGGCCAGCTCCTACAATGAGCAGTTCTTC	CASSPQASSYNEQFF
TRBV19	TRBJ1-3	-	TRBD1	TGTGCCACGCAGACACAGGGGTACTCTGGAAACACCATATATTTT	CATQTQGYSGNTIYF
TRBV7-2	TRBJ1-6	-	-	TGTGCCAGCCGGATACTAGAGAATTCACCCCTCCACTTT	CASRILENSPLHF
TRBV28	TRBJ2-7	-	-	TGTGCCAGCCTCCGAGGATCTTTAGAGCAGTACTTC	CASLRGSLEQYF
TRBV27	TRBJ1-4	once	TRBD1	TGTGCCAGCAGTTCCCCGCAGACAGGGAGGAATGAAAAACTGTTTTTT	CASSSPQTGRNEKLFF
TRBV7-9	TRBJ2-7	-	TRBD2	TGTGCCAGCACCTTAGGCGGGAGTATCCACGAGCAGTACTTC	CASTLGGSIHEQYF
TRBV6-2/TRBV6-3	TRBJ2-1	-	-	TGTGCCAGCAGTCGGACCCGAGGGAATGAGCAGTTCTTC	CASSRTRGNEQFF
TRBV6-2/TRBV6-3	TRBJ2-7	-	TRBD2	TGTGCCAGCAGCCAGGGACTAGCGGTTGACTCCTACGAGCAGTACTTC	CASSQGLAVDSYEQYF
TRBV24-1	TRBJ1-2	once	-	TGTGCCACCAGTGAGGCACAGGGATTCGACGGCTACACCTTC	CATSEAQGFDGYTF
TRBV4-3	TRBJ1-5	-	-	TGCGCCAGCAGCCCGGACGGGGGAGATCAGCCCCAGCATTTT	CASSPDGGDQPQHF
TRBV11-3	TRBJ2-5	-	-	TGTGCCAGCAGCCCTCGTTTAGCGCAAGAGACCCAGTACTTC	CASSPRLAQETQYF
TRBV14	TRBJ2-5	-	TRBD1	TGTGCCAGCAGCCAAGGACAGGGCAAGACCCAGTACTTC	CASSQGQGKTQYF
TRBV14	TRBJ1-2	-	-	TGTGCCAGCAGCCAAGATCTCGACAGGAGAAGAGGCTACACCTTC	CASSQDLDRRRGYTF
TRBV5-4	TRBJ1-6	-	-	TGTGCCAGCAGCTTGGAAGCACAAAACAAGAATTCACCCCTCCACTTT	CASSLEAQNKNSPLHF
TRBV28	TRBJ1-1	-	-	TGTGCCAGCAGTCCTACAGCTTTTAACACTGAAGCTTTCTTT	CASSPTAFNTEAFF
TRBV14	TRBJ1-4	-	-	TGTGCCAGCAGCCAAGGGCTAACAGCTAATGAAAAACTGTTTTTT	CASSQGLTANEKLFF
TRBV9	TRBJ2-7	-	-	TGTGCCAGCAGCGTAGGGGTCACCTACGAGCAGTACTTC	CASSVGVTYEQYF
TRBV30	TRBJ1-5	-	-	TGTGCCTGGAGTGTAGGGGGGTATCAGCCCCAGCATTTT	CAWSVGGYQPQHF
TRBV18	TRBJ2-3	-	-	TGTGCCAGCTCACCACCTAGGTTGACTGGCACAGATACGCAGTATTTT	CASSPPRLTGTDTQYF
TRBV7-3	TRBJ2-7	-	TRBD1	TGTGCCAGCAGCCCTTCGGGGACAGGGGTCCACGAGCAGTACTTC	CASSPSGTGVHEQYF
TRBV14	TRBJ2-1	once	-	TGTGCCAGCAGCCGTCGCGTTGGAGCGACATCCTACAATGAGCAGTTCTTC	CASSRRVGATSYNEQFF
TRBV9	TRBJ2-3	-	-	TGTGCCAGCAGCCCCGACGTCCTCACAGATACGCAGTATTTT	CASSPDVLTDTQYF
TRBV27	TRBJ1-3	-	TRBD1	TGTGCCAGCAGTACCACAGGGGCGGCAAAGGGGATAGACACCATATATTTT	CASSTTGAAKGIDTIYF
TRBV7-6	TRBJ2-1	-	-	TGTGCCAGCAGCTTACCACTCGGGGAGCAGTTCTTC	CASSLPLGEQFF
TRBV19	TRBJ1-3	few	-	TGTGCCAGTACCTCACGGGGAGGCCACTCTGGAAACACCATATATTTT	CASTSRGGHSGNTIYF
TRBV7-2	TRBJ2-5	-	TRBD2	TGTGCCAGCAGCTTAGATGGCGGGAGGGTCCAAGAGACCCAGTACTTC	CASSLDGGRVQETQYF
TRBV6-4	TRBJ2-2	-	-	TGTGCCAGCAGCTTCGGGGGGCCGGACACCGGGGAGCTGTTTTTT	CASSFGGPDTGELFF